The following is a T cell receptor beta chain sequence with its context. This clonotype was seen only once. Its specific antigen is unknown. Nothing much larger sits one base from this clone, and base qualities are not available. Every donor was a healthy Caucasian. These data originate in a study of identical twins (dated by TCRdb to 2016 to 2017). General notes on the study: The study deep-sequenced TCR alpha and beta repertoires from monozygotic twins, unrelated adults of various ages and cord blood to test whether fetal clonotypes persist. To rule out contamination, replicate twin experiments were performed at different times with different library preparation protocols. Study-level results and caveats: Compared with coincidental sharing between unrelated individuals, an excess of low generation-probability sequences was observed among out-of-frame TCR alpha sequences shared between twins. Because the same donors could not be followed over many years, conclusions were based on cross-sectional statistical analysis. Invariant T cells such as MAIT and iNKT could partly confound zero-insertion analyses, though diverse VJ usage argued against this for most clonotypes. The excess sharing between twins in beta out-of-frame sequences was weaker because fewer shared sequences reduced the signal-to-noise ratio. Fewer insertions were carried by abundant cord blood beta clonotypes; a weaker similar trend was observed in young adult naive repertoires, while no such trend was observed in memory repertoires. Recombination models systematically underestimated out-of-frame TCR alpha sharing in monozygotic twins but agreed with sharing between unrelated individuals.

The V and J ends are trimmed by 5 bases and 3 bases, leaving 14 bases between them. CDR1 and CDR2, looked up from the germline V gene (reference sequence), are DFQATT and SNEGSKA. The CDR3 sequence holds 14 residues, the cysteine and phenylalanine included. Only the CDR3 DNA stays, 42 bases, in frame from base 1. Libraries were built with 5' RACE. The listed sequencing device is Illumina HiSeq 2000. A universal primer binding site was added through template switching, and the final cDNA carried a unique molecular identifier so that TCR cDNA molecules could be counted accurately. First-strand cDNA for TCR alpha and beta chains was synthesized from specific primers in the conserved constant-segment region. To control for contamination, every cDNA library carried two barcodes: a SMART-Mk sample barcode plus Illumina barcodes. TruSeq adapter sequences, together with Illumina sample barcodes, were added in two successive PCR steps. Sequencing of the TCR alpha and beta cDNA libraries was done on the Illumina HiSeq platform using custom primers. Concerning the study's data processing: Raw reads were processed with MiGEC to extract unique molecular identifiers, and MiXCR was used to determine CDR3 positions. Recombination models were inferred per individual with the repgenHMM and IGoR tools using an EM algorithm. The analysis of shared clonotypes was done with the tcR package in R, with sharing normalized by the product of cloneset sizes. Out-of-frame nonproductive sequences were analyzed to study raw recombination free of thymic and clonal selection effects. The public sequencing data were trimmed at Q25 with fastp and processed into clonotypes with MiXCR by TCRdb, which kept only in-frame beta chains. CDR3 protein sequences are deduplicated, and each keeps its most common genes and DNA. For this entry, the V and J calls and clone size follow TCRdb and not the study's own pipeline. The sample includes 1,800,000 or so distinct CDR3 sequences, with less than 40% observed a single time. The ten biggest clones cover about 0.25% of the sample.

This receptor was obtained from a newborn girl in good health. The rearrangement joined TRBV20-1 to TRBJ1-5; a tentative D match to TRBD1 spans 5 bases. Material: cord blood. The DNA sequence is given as TGCAGTGCTGGGGGAGGGAGCGTCAATCAGCCCCAGCATTTT. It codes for CSAGGGSVNQPQHF.